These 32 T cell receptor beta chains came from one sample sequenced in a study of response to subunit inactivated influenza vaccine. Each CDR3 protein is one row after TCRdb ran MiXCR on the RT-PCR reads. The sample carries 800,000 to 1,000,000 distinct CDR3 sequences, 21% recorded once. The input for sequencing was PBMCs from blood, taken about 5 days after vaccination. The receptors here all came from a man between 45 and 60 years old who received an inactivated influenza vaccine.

DNA for the CDR3: TGTGCCAGCAGATTTGCGCGCTCCTACGAGCAGTACTTC. Protein sequence: CASRFARSYEQYF. V and J are TRBV7-2 and TRBJ2-7; D is uncertain. This CDR3 spans 13 amino acids. The V end was cut by 6 bases, the J end by 0 bases, with 9 bases between. Germline lookup yields CDR1 SGHTA and CDR2 FQGNSA.

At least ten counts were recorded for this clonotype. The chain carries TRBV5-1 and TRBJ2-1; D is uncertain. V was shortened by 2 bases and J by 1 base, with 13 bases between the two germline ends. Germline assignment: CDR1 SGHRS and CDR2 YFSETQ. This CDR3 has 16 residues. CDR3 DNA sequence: TGCGCCAGCAGCTTACATCCGACCGGGTCCTACAATGAGCAGTTCTTC. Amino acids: CASSLHPTGSYNEQFF.

CDR3 coding DNA: TGCGCCAGCAGCATCGGGGCGACGGTAACAGATACGCAGTATTTT. Protein: CASSIGATVTDTQYF. The V call is TRBV5-1, the J call TRBJ2-3; D is tentatively TRBD1 or TRBD2 (5 bases each). Trimming cost V 4 bases and J 3 bases, with 15 bases left between them. This CDR3 comprises 15 residues. The germline V gene has CDR1 SGHRS and CDR2 YFSETQ.

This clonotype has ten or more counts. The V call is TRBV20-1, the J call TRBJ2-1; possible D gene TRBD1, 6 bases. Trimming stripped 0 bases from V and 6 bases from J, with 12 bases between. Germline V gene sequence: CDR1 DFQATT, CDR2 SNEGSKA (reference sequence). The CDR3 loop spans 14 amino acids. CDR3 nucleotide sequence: TGCAGTGCTAGAGATAGGACAGTCTCCAATGAGCAGTTCTTC. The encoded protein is CSARDRTVSNEQFF.

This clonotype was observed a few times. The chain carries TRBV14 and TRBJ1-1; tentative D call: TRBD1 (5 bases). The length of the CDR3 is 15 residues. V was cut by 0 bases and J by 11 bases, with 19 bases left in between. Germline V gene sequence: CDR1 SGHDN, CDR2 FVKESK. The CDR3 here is CASSQDRGGWARAFF. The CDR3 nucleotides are TGTGCCAGCAGCCAAGATCGTGGGGGTTGGGCGCGGGCTTTCTTT.

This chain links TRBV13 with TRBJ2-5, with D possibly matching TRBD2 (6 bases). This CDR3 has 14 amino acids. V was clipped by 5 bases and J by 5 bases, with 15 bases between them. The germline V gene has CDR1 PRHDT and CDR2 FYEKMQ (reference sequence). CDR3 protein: CASSHAGSGETQYF. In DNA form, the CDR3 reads TGTGCCAGCAGCCACGCGGGAAGTGGGGAGACCCAGTACTTC.

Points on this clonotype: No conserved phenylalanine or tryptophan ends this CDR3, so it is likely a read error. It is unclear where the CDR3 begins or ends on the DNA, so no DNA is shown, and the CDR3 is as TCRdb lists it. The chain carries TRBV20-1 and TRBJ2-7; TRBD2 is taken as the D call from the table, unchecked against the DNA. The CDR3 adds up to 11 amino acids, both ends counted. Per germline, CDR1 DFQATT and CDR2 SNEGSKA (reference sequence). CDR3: CSARFTSGLVG.

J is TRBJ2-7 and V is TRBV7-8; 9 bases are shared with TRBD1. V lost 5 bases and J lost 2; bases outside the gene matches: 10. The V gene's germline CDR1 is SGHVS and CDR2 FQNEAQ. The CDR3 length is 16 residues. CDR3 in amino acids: CASSIETGQGTYEQYF. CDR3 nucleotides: TGTGCCAGCAGCATAGAAACGGGACAGGGAACCTACGAGCAGTACTTC. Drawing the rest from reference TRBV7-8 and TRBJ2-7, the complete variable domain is GAGVSQSPRYKVAKRGQDVALRCDPISGHVSLFWYQQALGQGPEFLTYFQNEAQLDKSGLPSDRFFAERPEGSVSTLKIQRTQQEDSAVYLCASSIETGQGTYEQYFGPGTRLTVT.

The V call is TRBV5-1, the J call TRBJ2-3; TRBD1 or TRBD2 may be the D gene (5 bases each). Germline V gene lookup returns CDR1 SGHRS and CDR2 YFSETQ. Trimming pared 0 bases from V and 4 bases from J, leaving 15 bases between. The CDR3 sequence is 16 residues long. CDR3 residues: CASSLAGAGLADTQYF. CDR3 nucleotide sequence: TGCGCCAGCAGCTTGGCCGGGGCAGGGTTAGCAGATACGCAGTATTTT.

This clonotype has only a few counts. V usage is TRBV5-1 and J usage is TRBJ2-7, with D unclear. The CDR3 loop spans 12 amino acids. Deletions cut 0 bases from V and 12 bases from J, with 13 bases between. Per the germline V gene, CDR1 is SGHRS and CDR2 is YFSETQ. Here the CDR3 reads CASSLAGPPLYF. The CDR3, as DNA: TGCGCCAGCAGCTTGGCCGGACCTCCCCTGTACTTC.

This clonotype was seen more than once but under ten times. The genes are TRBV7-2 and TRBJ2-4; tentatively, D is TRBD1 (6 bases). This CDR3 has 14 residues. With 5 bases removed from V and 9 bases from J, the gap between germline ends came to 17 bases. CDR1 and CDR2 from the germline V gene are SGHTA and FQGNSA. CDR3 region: CASSPDRAHSIQYF. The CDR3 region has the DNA TGTGCCAGCAGCCCGGACAGAGCCCATAGCATTCAGTACTTC.

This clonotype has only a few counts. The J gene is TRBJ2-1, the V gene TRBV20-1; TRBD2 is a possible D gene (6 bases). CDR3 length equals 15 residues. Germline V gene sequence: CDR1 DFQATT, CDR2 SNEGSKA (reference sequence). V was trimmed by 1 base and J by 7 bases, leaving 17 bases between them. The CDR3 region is CSARVGSIPGNEQFF. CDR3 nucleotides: TGCAGTGCTAGAGTCGGGAGTATACCAGGGAATGAGCAGTTCTTC.

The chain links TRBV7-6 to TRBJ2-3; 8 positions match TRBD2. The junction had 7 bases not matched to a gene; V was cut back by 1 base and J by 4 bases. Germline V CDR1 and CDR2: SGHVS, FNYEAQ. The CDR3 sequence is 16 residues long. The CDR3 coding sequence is TGTGCCAGCAGCTTAGAGGCCGGGGGGGGTCCAGATACGCAGTATTTT. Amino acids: CASSLEAGGGPDTQYF.

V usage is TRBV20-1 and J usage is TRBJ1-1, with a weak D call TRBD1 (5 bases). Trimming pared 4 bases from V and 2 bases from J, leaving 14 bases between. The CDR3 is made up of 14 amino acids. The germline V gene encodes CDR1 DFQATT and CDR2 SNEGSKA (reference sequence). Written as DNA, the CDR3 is TGCAGTGCTATTGTTTCGGGGGGAAACACTGAAGCTTTCTTT. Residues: CSAIVSGGNTEAFF.

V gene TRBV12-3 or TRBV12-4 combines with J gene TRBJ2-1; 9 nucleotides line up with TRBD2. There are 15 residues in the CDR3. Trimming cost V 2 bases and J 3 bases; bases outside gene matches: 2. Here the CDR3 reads CASSLWTSDYNEQFF. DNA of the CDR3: TGTGCCAGCAGTTTATGGACTAGCGACTACAATGAGCAGTTCTTC.

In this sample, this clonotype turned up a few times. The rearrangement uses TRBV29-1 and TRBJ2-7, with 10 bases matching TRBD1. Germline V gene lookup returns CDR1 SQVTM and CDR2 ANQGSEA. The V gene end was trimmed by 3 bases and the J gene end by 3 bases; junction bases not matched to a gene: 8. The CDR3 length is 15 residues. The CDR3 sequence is CSVDGGQGELYEQYF. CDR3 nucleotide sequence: TGCAGCGTTGACGGTGGACAGGGGGAGCTCTACGAGCAGTACTTC.

CDR3 protein: CASSPQGRLETQYF. In nucleotides, the CDR3 is TGTGCCAGCAGCCCACAAGGGAGGCTGGAGACCCAGTACTTC. The chain is built from TRBV11-1 and TRBJ2-5; TRBD2 is a possible D gene (6 bases). The CDR3 covers 14 residues. Deletions cut 5 bases from V and 5 bases from J, with 15 bases between. CDR1 is SGHAT, CDR2 FQDESV, per germline (reference sequence).

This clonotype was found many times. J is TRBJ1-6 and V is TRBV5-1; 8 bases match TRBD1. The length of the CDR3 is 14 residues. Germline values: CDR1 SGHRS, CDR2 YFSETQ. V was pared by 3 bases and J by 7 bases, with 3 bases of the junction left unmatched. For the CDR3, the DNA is TGCGCCAGCAGCTGGACAGGGAGAAATTCACCCCTCCACTTT. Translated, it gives CASSWTGRNSPLHF.

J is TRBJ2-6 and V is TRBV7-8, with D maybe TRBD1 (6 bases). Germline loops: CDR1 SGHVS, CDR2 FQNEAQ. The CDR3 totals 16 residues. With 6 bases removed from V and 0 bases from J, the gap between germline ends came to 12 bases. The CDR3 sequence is CASRPDRFSGANVLTF. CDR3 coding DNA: TGTGCCAGCAGACCCGACAGGTTCTCTGGGGCCAACGTCCTGACTTTC. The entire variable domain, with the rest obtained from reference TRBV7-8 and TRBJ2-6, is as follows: GAGVSQSPRYKVAKRGQDVALRCDPISGHVSLFWYQQALGQGPEFLTYFQNEAQLDKSGLPSDRFFAERPEGSVSTLKIQRTQQEDSAVYLCASRPDRFSGANVLTFGAGSRLTVL.

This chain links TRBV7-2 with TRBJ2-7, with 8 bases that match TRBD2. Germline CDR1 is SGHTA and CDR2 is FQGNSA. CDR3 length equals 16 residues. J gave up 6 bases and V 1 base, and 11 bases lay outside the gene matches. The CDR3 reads CASSLVFGLASLEQYF. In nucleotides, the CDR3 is TGTGCCAGCAGCTTAGTTTTCGGACTAGCTTCCCTCGAGCAGTACTTC.

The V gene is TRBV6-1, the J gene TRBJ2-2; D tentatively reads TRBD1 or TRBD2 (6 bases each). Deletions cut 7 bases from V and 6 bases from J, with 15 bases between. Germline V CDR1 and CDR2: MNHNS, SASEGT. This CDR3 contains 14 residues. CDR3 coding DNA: TGTGCCAGCAAGGGGGACTGGAGGTCCGGGGAGCTGTTTTTT. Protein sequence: CASKGDWRSGELFF.

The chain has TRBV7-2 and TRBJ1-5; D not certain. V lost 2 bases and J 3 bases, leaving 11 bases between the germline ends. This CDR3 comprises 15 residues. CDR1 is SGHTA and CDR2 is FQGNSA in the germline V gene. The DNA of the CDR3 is TGTGCCAGCAGCTTAATAAGGGAGGCCAATCAGCCCCAGCATTTT. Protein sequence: CASSLIREANQPQHF.

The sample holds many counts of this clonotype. The CDR3 nucleotides are TGTGCCAGCAGTTTGGGGGCCCTAGAGACCCAGTACTTC. Translation: CASSLGALETQYF. The rearrangement joins TRBV12-3 or TRBV12-4 to TRBJ2-5; possible D gene TRBD1, 6 bases. The CDR3 spans 13 residues. V gave up 3 bases and J gave up 4 bases, with 9 bases separating them.

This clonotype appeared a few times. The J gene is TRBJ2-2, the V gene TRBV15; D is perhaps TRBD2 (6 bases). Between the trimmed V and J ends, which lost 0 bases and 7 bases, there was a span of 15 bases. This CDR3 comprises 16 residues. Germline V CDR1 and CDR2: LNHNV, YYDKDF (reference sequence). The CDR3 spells CATSRDSPGTGGELFF. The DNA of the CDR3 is TGTGCCACCAGCAGAGACAGCCCGGGGACTGGCGGGGAGCTGTTTTTT.

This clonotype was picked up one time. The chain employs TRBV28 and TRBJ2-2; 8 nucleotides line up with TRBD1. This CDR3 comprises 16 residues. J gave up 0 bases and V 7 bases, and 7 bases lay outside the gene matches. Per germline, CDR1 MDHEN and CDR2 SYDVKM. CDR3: CASTPLTGANTGELFF. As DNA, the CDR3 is TGTGCCAGCACCCCATTGACAGGGGCGAACACCGGGGAGCTGTTTTTT.

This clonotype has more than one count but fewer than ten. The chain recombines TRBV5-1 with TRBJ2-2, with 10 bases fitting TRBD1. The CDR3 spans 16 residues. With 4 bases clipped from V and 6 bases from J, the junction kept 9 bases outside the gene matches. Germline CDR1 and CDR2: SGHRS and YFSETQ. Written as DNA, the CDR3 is TGCGCCAGCAGCGATCGGGGACAGGGGTTTGCCGGGGAGCTGTTTTTT. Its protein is CASSDRGQGFAGELFF.

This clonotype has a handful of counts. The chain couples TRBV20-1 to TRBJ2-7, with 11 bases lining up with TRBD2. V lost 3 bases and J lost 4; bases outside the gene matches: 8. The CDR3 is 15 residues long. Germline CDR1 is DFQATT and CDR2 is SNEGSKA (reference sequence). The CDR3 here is CSASWGSGRAYEQYF. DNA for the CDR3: TGCAGTGCTAGTTGGGGTAGCGGGAGGGCATACGAGCAGTACTTC.

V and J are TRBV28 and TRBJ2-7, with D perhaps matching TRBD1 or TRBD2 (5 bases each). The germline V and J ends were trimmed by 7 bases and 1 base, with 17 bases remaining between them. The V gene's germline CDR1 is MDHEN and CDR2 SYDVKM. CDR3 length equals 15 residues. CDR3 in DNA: TGTGCCAGCAACATTGGGACGGCTCCATCCTACGAGCAGTACTTC. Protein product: CASNIGTAPSYEQYF. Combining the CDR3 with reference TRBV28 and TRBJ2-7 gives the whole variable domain DVKVTQSSRYLVKRTGEKVFLECVQDMDHENMFWYRQDPGLGLRLIYFSYDVKMKEKGDIPEGYSVSREKKERFSLILESASTNQTSMYLCASNIGTAPSYEQYFGPGTRLTVT.

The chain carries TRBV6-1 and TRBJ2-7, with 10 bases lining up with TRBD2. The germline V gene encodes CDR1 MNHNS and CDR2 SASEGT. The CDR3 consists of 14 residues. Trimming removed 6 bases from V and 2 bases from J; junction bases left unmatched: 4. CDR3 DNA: TGTGCCAGCAGAAGCGGGGGGGCGGCCTACGAGCAGTACTTC. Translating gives CASRSGGAAYEQYF.

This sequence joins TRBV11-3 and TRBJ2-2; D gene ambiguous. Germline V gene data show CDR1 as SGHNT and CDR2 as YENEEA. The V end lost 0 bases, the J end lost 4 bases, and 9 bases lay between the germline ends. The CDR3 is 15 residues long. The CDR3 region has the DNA TGTGCCAGCAGCTTAGATTCGAGTATCACCGGGGAGCTGTTTTTT. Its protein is CASSLDSSITGELFF. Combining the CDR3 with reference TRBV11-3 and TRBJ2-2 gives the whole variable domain EAGVVQSPRYKIIEKKQPVAFWCNPISGHNTLYWYLQNLGQGPELLIRYENEEAVDDSQLPKDRFSAERLKGVDSTLKIQPAELGDSAVYLCASSLDSSITGELFFGEGSRLTVL.

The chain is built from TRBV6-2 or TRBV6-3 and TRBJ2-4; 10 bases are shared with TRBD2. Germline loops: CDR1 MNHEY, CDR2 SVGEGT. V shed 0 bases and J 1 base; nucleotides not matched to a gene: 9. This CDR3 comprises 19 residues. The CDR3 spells CASSYSATSGTVAKNIQYF. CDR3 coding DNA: TGTGCCAGCAGTTACTCGGCCACTAGCGGGACCGTGGCCAAAAACATTCAGTACTTC.

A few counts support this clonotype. CDR3 sequence (DNA): TGTGCCAGCTCACCATCTGGACAGGGTTCCTACGAGCAGTACTTC. It codes for CASSPSGQGSYEQYF. J is TRBJ2-7 and V is TRBV18; 8 bases fit TRBD1. The junction had 4 bases not matched to a gene; V was cut back by 2 bases and J by 1 base. The CDR3 consists of 15 residues. Germline V CDR1 and CDR2: KGHSH, LQKENI.